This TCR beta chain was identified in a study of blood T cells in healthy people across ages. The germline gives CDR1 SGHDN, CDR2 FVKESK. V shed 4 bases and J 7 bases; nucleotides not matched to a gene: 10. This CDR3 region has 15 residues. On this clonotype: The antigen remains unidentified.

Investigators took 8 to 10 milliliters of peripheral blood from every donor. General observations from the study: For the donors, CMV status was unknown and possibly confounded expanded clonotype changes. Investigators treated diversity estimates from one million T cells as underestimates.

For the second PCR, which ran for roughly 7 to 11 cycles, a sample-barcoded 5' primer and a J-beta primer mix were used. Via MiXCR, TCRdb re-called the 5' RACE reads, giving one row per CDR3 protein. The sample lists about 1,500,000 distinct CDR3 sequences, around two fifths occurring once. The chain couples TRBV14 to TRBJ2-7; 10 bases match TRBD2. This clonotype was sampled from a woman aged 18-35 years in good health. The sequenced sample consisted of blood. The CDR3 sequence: CASSPMSGRVNEQYF. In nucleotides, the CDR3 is TGTGCCAGCAGCCCCATGAGCGGGAGGGTCAATGAGCAGTACTTC. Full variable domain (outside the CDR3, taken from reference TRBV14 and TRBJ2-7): EAGVTQFPSHSVIEKGQTVTLRCDPISGHDNLYWYRRVMGKEIKFLLHFVKESKQDESGMPNNRFLAERTGGTYSTLKVQPAELEDSGVYFCASSPMSGRVNEQYFGPGTRLTVT.